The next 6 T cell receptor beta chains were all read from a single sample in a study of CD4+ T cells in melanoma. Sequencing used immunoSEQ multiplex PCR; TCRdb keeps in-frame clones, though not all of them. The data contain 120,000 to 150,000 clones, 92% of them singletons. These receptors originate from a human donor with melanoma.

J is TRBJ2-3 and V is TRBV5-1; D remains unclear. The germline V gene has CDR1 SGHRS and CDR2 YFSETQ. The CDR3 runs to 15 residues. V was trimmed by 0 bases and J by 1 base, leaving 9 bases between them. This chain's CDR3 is CASSLVQPGTDTQYF. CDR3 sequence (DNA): TGCGCCAGCAGCTTGGTTCAGCCTGGCACAGATACGCAGTATTTT.

This CDR3 reads CASSRSRRGVQYF. CDR3 nucleotide sequence: TGCGCCAGCAGCCGTTCGCGCAGGGGAGTGCAGTATTTT. The V and J genes are TRBV4-1 and TRBJ2-3; a possible D gene is TRBD1 (6 bases). The V and J ends lost 4 bases and 11 bases respectively, with 16 bases between them. CDR1 and CDR2 from the germline V gene are MGHRA and YSYEKL. This CDR3 has 13 amino acids.

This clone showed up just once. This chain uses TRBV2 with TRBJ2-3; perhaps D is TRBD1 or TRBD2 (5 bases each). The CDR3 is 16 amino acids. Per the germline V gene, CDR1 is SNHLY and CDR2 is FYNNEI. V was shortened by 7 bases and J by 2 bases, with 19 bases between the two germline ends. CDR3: CASNPGPPVLTDTQYF. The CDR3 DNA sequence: TGTGCCAGCAACCCGGGACCCCCGGTCCTCACAGATACGCAGTATTTT.

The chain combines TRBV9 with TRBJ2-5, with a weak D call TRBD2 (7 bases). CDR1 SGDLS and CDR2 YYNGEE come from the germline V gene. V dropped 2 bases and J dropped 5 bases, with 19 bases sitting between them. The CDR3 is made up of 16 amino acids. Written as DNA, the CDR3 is TGTGCCAGCAGCGTGGGAGGGGGGGGCCTGTGGGAGACCCAGTACTTC. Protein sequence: CASSVGGGGLWETQYF.

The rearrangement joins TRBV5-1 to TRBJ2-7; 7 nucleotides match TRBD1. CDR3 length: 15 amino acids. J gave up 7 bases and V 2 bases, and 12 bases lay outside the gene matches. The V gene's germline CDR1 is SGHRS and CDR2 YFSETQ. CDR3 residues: CASSLQGNPLEEQYF. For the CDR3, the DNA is TGCGCCAGCAGCTTACAGGGGAACCCCCTAGAAGAGCAGTACTTC.

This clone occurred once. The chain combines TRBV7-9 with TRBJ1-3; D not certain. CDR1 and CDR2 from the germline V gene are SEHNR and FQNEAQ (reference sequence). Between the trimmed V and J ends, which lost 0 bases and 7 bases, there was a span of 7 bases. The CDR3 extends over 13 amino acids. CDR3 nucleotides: TGTGCCAGCAGCTTAGCTGTCCGGAACACCATATATTTT. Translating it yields CASSLAVRNTIYF.